The 28 T cell receptor beta chains reported below all come from one sample, sequenced in a study of identical twins. TCRdb recomputed calls from the 5' RACE reads with MiXCR, one row per CDR3 protein. The sample shows approximately 670,000 distinct CDR3 sequences, over 5% of them seen only once. Sequenced sample: naive T cells sorted from blood. These receptors originate from a man younger than 35 in good health.

This clonotype appeared many times. This chain uses TRBV28 with TRBJ2-4; D is possibly TRBD1 (6 bases). Germline assignment: CDR1 MDHEN and CDR2 SYDVKM. The CDR3 has 14 amino acids. The germline V and J ends were trimmed by 7 bases and 0 bases, with 10 bases remaining between them. The CDR3 loop reads CASMGQLAKNIQYF. The CDR3 nucleotides are TGTGCCAGCATGGGACAATTAGCCAAAAACATTCAGTACTTC.

This clonotype was observed many times. This chain joins TRBV5-1 and TRBJ2-1; the match to TRBD1 covers 9 bases. V was pared by 0 bases and J by 10 bases, with 5 bases of the junction left unmatched. Germline V CDR1 and CDR2: SGHRS, YFSETQ. This CDR3 contains 14 residues. The CDR3 DNA reads TGCGCCAGCAGCTTGGCCACAGGGGGCTACGAGCAGTTCTTC. Protein sequence: CASSLATGGYEQFF.

This clonotype was seen ten or more times. The V and J genes are TRBV5-1 and TRBJ1-2; D is ambiguous. Germline V gene lookup returns CDR1 SGHRS and CDR2 YFSETQ. The CDR3 has 14 amino acids. Trimming took off 6 bases at V and 0 bases at J, with 12 bases between the two ends. The CDR3 sequence: CASTLDMPNYGYTF. DNA for the CDR3: TGCGCCAGCACTTTAGATATGCCTAACTATGGCTACACCTTC.

This chain joins TRBV6-5 and TRBJ2-7; no reliable D call. The CDR3 sequence is 15 residues long. Per germline, CDR1 MNHEY and CDR2 SVGAGI. V lost 1 base and J lost 3, with 13 bases in between. The CDR3 DNA reads as TGTGCCAGCAGTTACTTCTCCTCTACCGGCTACGAGCAGTACTTC. Its translation is CASSYFSSTGYEQYF.

J is TRBJ2-1 and V is TRBV6-4; D might be TRBD1 (6 bases). Germline lookup yields CDR1 MRHNA and CDR2 SNTAGT. The CDR3 loop spans 14 amino acids. With 5 bases removed from V and 5 bases from J, the gap between germline ends came to 13 bases. The chain's CDR3 is CASSPSPGDNEQFF. The DNA of the CDR3 is TGTGCCAGCAGTCCAAGCCCAGGGGACAATGAGCAGTTCTTC.

This clonotype was counted ten times or more. This chain joins TRBV7-2 and TRBJ2-3; 8 positions agree with TRBD1. After removal of 2 bases from V and 4 bases from J, the junction contained 8 bases not matched to a gene. Germline loops: CDR1 SGHTA, CDR2 FQGNSA. There are 16 residues in the CDR3. The CDR3 DNA sequence: TGTGCCAGCAGCTTATCCCCACAGGGGGTCGCAGATACGCAGTATTTT. Translating gives CASSLSPQGVADTQYF. Variable domain in full (rest from reference TRBV7-2 and TRBJ2-3): GAGVSQSPSNKVTEKGKDVELRCDPISGHTALYWYRQSLGQGLEFLIYFQGNSAPDKSGLPSDRFSAERTGGSVSTLTIQRTQQEDSAVYLCASSLSPQGVADTQYFGPGTRLTVL.

The rearrangement uses TRBV12-3 or TRBV12-4 and TRBJ1-4; unclear D gene. V lost 2 bases, J lost 4 bases, and 11 bases lay in between. CDR3 length: 15 residues. The CDR3 bases are TGTGCCAGCAGTTTATACGCAGGATATAATGAAAAACTGTTTTTT. Amino acid sequence: CASSLYAGYNEKLFF.

The genes are TRBV12-3 or TRBV12-4 and TRBJ1-5, with D possibly TRBD1 on 6 matching bases. V lost 2 bases and J lost 0, with 17 bases in between. CDR3 length: 18 residues. The CDR3 nucleotides are TGTGCCAGCAGTTTACTATCTGGGGGCTTAGGTAGCAATCAGCCCCAGCATTTT. Protein sequence: CASSLLSGGLGSNQPQHF.

At least ten counts were recorded for this clonotype. CDR3 region: CSARDLGWTGELFF. The CDR3 region has the DNA TGCAGTGCTAGAGATCTCGGCTGGACCGGGGAGCTGTTTTTT. The chain recombines TRBV20-1 with TRBJ2-2, with no clear D. Per the germline V gene, CDR1 is DFQATT and CDR2 is SNEGSKA (reference sequence). With 0 bases removed from V and 5 bases from J, the gap between germline ends came to 10 bases. This CDR3 comprises 14 residues.

This clonotype showed up many times. The chain is built from TRBV4-3 and TRBJ2-2, with 9 bases matching TRBD1. CDR3 length equals 17 residues. The trim removed 1 base at V and 7 bases at J, leaving 10 bases unmatched. The germline V gene encodes CDR1 LGHNA and CDR2 YSLEER. The CDR3 coding sequence is TGCGCCAGCAGCCAAGTGACAGACAGGGGGGCGAACGGGGAGCTGTTTTTT. This encodes CASSQVTDRGANGELFF.

This clonotype appeared many times. The V gene is TRBV12-3 or TRBV12-4, the J gene TRBJ1-5; 9 bases line up with TRBD1. Trimming took 3 bases from V and 3 from J; bases not matched to a gene: 6. The CDR3 extends over 16 amino acids. The CDR3 sequence: CASSLGGQGNNQPQHF. The DNA of the CDR3 is TGTGCCAGCAGTTTGGGGGGACAGGGAAACAATCAGCCCCAGCATTTT.

This clonotype was picked up many times. The chain recombines TRBV7-6 with TRBJ2-1, with D maybe TRBD2 (6 bases). From germline, CDR1 is SGHVS and CDR2 FNYEAQ. Trimming stripped 2 bases from V and 3 bases from J, with 14 bases between. CDR3 length equals 16 residues. The CDR3 here is CASSLFETRDYNEQFF. CDR3 in DNA: TGTGCCAGCAGCTTATTTGAGACTAGGGACTACAATGAGCAGTTCTTC.

The rearrangement joins TRBV20-1 to TRBJ2-4, with a weak D call TRBD2 (5 bases). There are 18 residues in the CDR3. The germline V and J ends were trimmed by 1 base and 3 bases, with 22 bases remaining between them. The germline V gene has CDR1 DFQATT and CDR2 SNEGSKA (reference sequence). As DNA, the CDR3 is TGCAGTGCTAGAGGCGCTCCAGAGATTTCCGGAGGCAAAAACATTCAGTACTTC. Its protein product is CSARGAPEISGGKNIQYF.

Ten or more counts support this clonotype. The J gene is TRBJ2-2, the V gene TRBV11-2, with D unclear. V was pared by 7 bases and J by 0 bases, with 6 bases between. Germline V gives CDR1 SGHAT, CDR2 FQNNGV. The CDR3 runs 13 residues. The CDR3 DNA follows: TGTGCCAGCACCCTGGCGAACACCGGGGAGCTGTTTTTT. It specifies CASTLANTGELFF.

This clonotype was observed at least ten times. This chain connects TRBV6-6 to TRBJ2-7; maybe TRBD2 (6 bases). The CDR3 is made up of 11 amino acids. CDR1 and CDR2 from the germline V gene are MNHNY and SVGAGI (reference sequence). V was pared by 11 bases and J by 1 base, with 9 bases between. The CDR3 here is CAARGSYEQYF. The CDR3 DNA follows: TGTGCCGCACGGGGGTCCTACGAGCAGTACTTC.

This clonotype was counted only a few times. The genes are TRBV5-1 and TRBJ2-7; 16 nucleotides agree with TRBD2. Germline CDR1 reads SGHRS; CDR2 reads YFSETQ. The trim removed 3 bases at V and 7 bases at J, leaving 1 base unmatched. This CDR3 contains 14 residues. The CDR3 protein is CASSSGLAGGEQYV. The CDR3 DNA follows: TGCGCCAGCAGCTCGGGACTAGCGGGAGGGGAGCAGTACGTC.

The rearrangement links TRBV11-1 to TRBJ2-1; 11 bases line up with TRBD2. The CDR3 contains 17 residues. Per the germline V gene, CDR1 is SGHAT and CDR2 is FQDESV (reference sequence). J gave up 7 bases and V 3 bases, and 11 bases lay outside the gene matches. CDR3 DNA: TGTGCCAGCAGCTTCTTGGGTACTAGCGGGAGTAAAAATGAGCAGTTCTTC. Translation: CASSFLGTSGSKNEQFF.

This clonotype was picked up many times. J is TRBJ2-7 and V is TRBV5-1; a possible D gene is TRBD2 (6 bases). CDR3 length equals 17 residues. From germline, CDR1 is SGHRS and CDR2 YFSETQ. Trimming took off 2 bases at V and 7 bases at J, with 25 bases between the two ends. CDR3 sequence (DNA): TGCGCCAGCAGCTTTGCTACGGGACTCGGGACCCGTAGAGAGCAGTACTTC. The encoded protein is CASSFATGLGTRREQYF.

A few counts support this clonotype. The chain employs TRBV11-2 and TRBJ1-3; no clear D gene. There are 15 residues in the CDR3. The V gene lost 1 base and the J gene lost 3 bases, with 10 bases spanning the gap. CDR1 SGHAT and CDR2 FQNNGV come from the germline V gene. This CDR3 is CASSLVGVGGNTIYF. CDR3 coding DNA: TGTGCCAGCAGCTTAGTGGGCGTCGGTGGAAACACCATATATTTT.

V gene TRBV5-1 combines with J gene TRBJ1-1, with D possibly being TRBD1 (5 bases). The germline V gene has CDR1 SGHRS and CDR2 YFSETQ. The CDR3 is 16 residues long. Trimming removed 4 bases at V and 4 bases at J, with 20 bases between. The CDR3 region is CASSPRTTTGATEAFF. In DNA form, the CDR3 reads TGCGCCAGCAGCCCTCGAACAACAACAGGCGCCACTGAAGCTTTCTTT. Full variable domain (rest looked up from reference TRBV5-1 and TRBJ1-1): KAGVTQTPRYLIKTRGQQVTLSCSPISGHRSVSWYQQTPGQGLQFLFEYFSETQRNKGNFPGRFSGRQFSNSRSEMNVSTLELGDSALYLCASSPRTTTGATEAFFGQGTRLTVV.

At least ten counts were recorded for this clonotype. The chain employs TRBV12-3 or TRBV12-4 and TRBJ2-7; D is uncertain. The CDR3 extends over 12 amino acids. Trimming pared 6 bases from V and 3 bases from J, leaving 9 bases between. The CDR3 coding sequence is TGTGCCAGCAGGGACGCTTACTACGAGCAGTACTTC. As protein: CASRDAYYEQYF.

Worth noting for this clonotype: An end of the junction does not agree with germline; a read error may underlie this. The genes are TRBV5-8 and TRBJ2-3, with D unresolved. Per the germline V gene, CDR1 is SGHTS and CDR2 is YDEGEE. The CDR3 contains 14 residues. The DNA of the CDR3 is TGTGCCAGCAGCTTGGCTACAGCCCTGGATACGCAGTACTTT. Residues: CASSLATALDTQYF.

This clonotype turned up a few times. The conserved closing phenylalanine or tryptophan is absent in this CDR3, likely reflecting a read error. The DNA is omitted, as the CDR3 cannot be located on it reliably, and the CDR3 follows TCRdb's listing. The chain employs TRBV2 and TRBJ2-7; the table's D call, TRBD1, has no DNA check behind it. Germline V gene sequence: CDR1 SNHLY, CDR2 FYNNEI. The CDR3 extends over 14 residues, inclusive of both ends. CDR3 sequence reads: CASSGAEGLIVIRY.

This clonotype was seen at least ten times. The rearrangement uses TRBV29-1 and TRBJ1-4; TRBD1 is a possible D gene (5 bases). There are 13 residues in the CDR3. Per germline, CDR1 SQVTM and CDR2 ANQGSEA. The germline V and J ends were trimmed by 4 bases and 3 bases, with 9 bases remaining between them. The DNA of the CDR3 is TGCAGCGTTGGACAGCGGGCTAATGAAAAACTGTTTTTT. Translating it yields CSVGQRANEKLFF.

This rearrangement joins TRBV7-8 to TRBJ2-1; TRBD1 matches at 8 bases. Germline CDR1 and CDR2: SGHVS and FQNEAQ. V shed 5 bases and J 4 bases; nucleotides not matched to a gene: 4. The CDR3 spans 14 residues. CDR3 in amino acids: CASSPTGGYNEQFF. CDR3 sequence (DNA): TGTGCCAGCAGCCCTACAGGGGGATACAATGAGCAGTTCTTC.

V usage is TRBV6-1 and J usage is TRBJ1-5; D unresolved. Between the trimmed V and J ends, which lost 6 bases and 1 base, there was a span of 13 bases. Germline V gene data show CDR1 as MNHNS and CDR2 as SASEGT. This CDR3 has 15 residues. The CDR3 nucleotides are TGTGCCAGCAGGCCACTGCGGCGGAGCAATCAGCCCCAGCATTTT. Protein: CASRPLRRSNQPQHF.

This clonotype occurred many times. J is TRBJ2-1 and V is TRBV5-1, with D maybe TRBD2 (7 bases). The CDR3 is 16 residues long. Trimming took off 4 bases at V and 6 bases at J, with 20 bases between the two ends. CDR1 and CDR2 (germline): SGHRS, YFSETQ. CDR3 protein: CASSLTGGPRANEQFF. DNA for the CDR3: TGCGCCAGCAGCCTTACGGGGGGCCCGAGGGCCAATGAGCAGTTCTTC. The full variable domain, completed using reference TRBV5-1 and TRBJ2-1, is KAGVTQTPRYLIKTRGQQVTLSCSPISGHRSVSWYQQTPGQGLQFLFEYFSETQRNKGNFPGRFSGRQFSNSRSEMNVSTLELGDSALYLCASSLTGGPRANEQFFGPGTRLTVL.

This clonotype was detected ten times or more. The V and J genes are TRBV5-1 and TRBJ2-5, with 7 bases lining up with TRBD1. The V segment lost 4 bases and the J segment 4 bases; nucleotides outside the gene matches: 4. Germline V gene lookup returns CDR1 SGHRS and CDR2 YFSETQ. The CDR3 totals 13 residues. The CDR3 sequence is CASSQGQRETQYF. CDR3 sequence (DNA): TGCGCCAGCAGCCAGGGACAGAGAGAGACCCAGTACTTC.